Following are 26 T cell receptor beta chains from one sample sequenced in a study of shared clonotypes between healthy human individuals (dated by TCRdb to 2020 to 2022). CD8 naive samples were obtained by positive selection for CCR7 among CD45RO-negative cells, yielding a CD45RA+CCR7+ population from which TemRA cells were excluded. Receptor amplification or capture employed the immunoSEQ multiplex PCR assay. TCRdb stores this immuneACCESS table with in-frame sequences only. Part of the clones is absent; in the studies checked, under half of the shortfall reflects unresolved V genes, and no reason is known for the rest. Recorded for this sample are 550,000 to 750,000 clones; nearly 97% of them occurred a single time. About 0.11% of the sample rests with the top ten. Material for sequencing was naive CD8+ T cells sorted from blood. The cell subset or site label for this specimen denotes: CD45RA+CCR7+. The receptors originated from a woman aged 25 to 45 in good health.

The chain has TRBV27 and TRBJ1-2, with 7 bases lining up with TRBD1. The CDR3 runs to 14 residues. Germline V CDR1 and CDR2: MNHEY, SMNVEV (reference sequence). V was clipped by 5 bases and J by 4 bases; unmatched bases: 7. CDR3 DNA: TGTGCCAGCAGTGCGACAGGGAATGCCTATGGCTACACCTTC. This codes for CASSATGNAYGYTF.

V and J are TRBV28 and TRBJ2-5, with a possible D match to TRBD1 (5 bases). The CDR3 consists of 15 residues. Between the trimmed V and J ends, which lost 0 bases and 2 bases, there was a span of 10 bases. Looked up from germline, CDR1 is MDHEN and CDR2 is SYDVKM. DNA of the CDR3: TGTGCCAGCAGTTTATGGGACACAAATCAAGAGACCCAGTACTTC. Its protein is CASSLWDTNQETQYF.

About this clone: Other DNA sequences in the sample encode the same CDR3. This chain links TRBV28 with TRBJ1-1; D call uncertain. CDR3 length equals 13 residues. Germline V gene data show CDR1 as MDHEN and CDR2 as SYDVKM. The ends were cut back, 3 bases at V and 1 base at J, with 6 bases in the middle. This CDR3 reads CASSLVRNTEAFF. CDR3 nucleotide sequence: TGTGCCAGCAGTTTGGTGAGGAACACTGAAGCTTTCTTT. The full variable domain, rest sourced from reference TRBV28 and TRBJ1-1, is DVKVTQSSRYLVKRTGEKVFLECVQDMDHENMFWYRQDPGLGLRLIYFSYDVKMKEKGDIPEGYSVSREKKERFSLILESASTNQTSMYLCASSLVRNTEAFFGQGTRLTVV.

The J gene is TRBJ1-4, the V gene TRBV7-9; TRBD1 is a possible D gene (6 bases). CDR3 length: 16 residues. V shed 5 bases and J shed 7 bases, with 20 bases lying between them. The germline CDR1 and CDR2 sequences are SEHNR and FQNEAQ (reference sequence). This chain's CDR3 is CASSGRRGEVSEKLFF. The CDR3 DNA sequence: TGTGCCAGCAGCGGCAGGAGGGGGGAGGTTAGTGAAAAACTGTTTTTT.

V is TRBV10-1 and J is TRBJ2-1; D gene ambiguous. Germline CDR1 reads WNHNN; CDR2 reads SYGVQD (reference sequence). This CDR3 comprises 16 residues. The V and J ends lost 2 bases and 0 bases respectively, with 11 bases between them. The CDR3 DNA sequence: TGCGCCAGCAGTGAGAACCGGGCGAGCTCCTACAATGAGCAGTTCTTC. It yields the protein CASSENRASSYNEQFF.

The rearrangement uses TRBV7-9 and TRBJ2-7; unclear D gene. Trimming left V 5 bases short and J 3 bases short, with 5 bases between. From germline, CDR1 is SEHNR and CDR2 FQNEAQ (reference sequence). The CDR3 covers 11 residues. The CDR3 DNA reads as TGTGCCAGCAGCCACTTCTACGAGCAGTACTTC. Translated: CASSHFYEQYF.

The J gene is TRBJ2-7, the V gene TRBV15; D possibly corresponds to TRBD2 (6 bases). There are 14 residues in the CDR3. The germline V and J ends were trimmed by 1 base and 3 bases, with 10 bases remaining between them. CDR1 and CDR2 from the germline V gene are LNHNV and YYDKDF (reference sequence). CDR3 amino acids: CATSRVQGGYEQYF. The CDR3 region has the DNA TGTGCCACCAGCAGAGTTCAGGGAGGCTACGAGCAGTACTTC.

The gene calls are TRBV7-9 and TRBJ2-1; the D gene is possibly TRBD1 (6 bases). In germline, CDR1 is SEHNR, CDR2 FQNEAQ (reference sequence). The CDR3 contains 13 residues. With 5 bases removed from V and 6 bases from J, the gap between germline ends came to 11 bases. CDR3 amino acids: CASSGDMSNEQFF. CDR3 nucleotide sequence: TGTGCCAGCAGCGGGGACATGAGCAATGAGCAGTTCTTC.

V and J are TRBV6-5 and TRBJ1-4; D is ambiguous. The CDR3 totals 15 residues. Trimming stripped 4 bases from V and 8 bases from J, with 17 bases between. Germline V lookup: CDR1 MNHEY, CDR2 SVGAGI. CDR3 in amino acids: CASSSLDVFGEKLFF. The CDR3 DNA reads TGTGCCAGCAGTTCCCTCGACGTCTTTGGGGAAAAACTGTTTTTT.

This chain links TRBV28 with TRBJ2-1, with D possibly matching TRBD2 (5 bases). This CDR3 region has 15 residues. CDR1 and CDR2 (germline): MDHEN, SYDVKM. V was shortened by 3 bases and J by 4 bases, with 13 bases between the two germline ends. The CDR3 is CASSLKRRFYNEQFF. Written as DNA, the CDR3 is TGTGCCAGCAGTTTGAAGCGGCGCTTTTACAATGAGCAGTTCTTC.

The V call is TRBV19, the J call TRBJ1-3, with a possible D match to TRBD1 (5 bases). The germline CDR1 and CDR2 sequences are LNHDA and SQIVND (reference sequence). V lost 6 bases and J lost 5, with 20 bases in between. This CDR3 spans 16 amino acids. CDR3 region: CASSGTQEWYRNTIYF. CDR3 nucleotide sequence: TGTGCCAGTAGCGGGACTCAGGAATGGTATAGAAACACCATATATTTT.

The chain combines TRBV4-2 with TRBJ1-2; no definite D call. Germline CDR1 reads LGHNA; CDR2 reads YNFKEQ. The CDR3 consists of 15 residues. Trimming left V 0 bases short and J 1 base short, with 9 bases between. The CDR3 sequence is CASSQDSQINYGYTF. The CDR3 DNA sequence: TGTGCCAGCAGCCAAGATTCCCAGATTAACTATGGCTACACCTTC.

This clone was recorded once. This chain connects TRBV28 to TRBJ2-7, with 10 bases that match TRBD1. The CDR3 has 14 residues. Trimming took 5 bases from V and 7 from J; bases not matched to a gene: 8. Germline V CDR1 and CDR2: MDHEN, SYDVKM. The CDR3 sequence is CASSPGTGAGEQYF. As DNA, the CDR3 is TGTGCCAGCAGTCCCGGGACAGGGGCAGGGGAGCAGTACTTC.

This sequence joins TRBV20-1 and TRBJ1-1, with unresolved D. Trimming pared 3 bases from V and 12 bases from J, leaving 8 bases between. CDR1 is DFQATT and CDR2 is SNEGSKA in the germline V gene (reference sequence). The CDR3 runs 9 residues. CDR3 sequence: CSASNVPFF. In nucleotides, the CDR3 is TGCAGTGCTAGTAACGTGCCTTTCTTT.

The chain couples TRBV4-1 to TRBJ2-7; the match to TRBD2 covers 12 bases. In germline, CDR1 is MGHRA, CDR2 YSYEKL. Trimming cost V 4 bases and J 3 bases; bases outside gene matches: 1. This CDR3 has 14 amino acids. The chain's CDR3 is CASSLTSGSYEQYF. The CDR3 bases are TGCGCCAGCAGCCTGACTAGCGGGAGCTACGAGCAGTACTTC.

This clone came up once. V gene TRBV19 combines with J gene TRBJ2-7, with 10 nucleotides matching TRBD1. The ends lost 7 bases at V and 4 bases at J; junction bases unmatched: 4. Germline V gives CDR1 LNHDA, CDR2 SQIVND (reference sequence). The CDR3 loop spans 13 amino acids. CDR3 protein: CASKDRGTYEQYF. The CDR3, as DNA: TGTGCCAGTAAGGACAGGGGGACATACGAGCAGTACTTC.

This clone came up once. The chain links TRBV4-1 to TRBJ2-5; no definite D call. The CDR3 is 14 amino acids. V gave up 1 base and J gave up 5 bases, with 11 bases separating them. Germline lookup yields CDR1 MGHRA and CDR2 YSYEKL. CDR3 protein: CASSQVDLGETQYF. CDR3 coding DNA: TGCGCCAGCAGCCAAGTAGACCTTGGGGAGACCCAGTACTTC.

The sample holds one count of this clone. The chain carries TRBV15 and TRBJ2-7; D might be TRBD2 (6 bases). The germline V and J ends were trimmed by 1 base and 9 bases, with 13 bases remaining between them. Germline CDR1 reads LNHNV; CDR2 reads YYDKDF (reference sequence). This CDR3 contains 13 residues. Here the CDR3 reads CATSRATGRRQYF. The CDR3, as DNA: TGTGCCACCAGCAGAGCTACGGGGAGGAGGCAGTACTTC.

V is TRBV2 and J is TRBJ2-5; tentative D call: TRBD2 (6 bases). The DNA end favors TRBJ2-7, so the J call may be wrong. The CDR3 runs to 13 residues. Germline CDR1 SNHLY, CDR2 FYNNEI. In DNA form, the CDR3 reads TGTGCCAGCAGTCCTCCGGGGGACCACGAGCAGTACTTC. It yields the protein CASSPPGDHEQYF.

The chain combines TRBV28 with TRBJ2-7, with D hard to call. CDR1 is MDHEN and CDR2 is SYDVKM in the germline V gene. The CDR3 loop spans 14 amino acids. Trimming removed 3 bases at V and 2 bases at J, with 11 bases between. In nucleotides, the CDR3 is TGTGCCAGCAGTTTTAATCAGCTAACCTACGAGCAGTACTTC. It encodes CASSFNQLTYEQYF.

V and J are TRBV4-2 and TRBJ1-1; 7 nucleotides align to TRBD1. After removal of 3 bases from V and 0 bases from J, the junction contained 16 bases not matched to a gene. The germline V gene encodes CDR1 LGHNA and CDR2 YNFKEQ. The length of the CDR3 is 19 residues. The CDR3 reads CASSQESGQGGFMNTEAFF. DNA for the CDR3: TGTGCCAGCAGCCAGGAGTCGGGGCAGGGGGGTTTCATGAACACTGAAGCTTTCTTT.

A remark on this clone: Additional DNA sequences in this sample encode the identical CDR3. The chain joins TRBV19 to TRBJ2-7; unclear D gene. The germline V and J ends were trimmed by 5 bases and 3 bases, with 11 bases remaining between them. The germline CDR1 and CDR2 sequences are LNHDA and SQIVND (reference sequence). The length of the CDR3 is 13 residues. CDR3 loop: CASSLTVVYEQYF. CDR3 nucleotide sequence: TGTGCCAGTAGTCTAACAGTGGTCTACGAGCAGTACTTC.

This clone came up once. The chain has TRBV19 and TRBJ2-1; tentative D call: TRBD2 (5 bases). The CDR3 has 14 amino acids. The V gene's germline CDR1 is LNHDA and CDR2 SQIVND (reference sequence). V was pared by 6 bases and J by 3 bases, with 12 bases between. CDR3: CASSPPGFYNEQFF. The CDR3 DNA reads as TGTGCCAGTAGCCCACCGGGGTTCTACAATGAGCAGTTCTTC.

The DNA for the CDR3 is TGTGCCAGCAGTTACTCGATTTCAACCCTCAATGAGCAGTTCTTC. Translating gives CASSYSISTLNEQFF. The chain employs TRBV6-5 and TRBJ2-1; unclear D gene. Germline CDR1 and CDR2: MNHEY and SVGAGI. This CDR3 region has 15 residues. The V end was cut by 0 bases, the J end by 6 bases, with 12 bases between.

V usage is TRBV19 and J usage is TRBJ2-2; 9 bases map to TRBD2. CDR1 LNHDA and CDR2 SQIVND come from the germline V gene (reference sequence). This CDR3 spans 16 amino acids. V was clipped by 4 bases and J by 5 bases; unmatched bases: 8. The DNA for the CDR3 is TGTGCCAGTAGTAATGAGCGGGAGGAGTGGACCGGGGAGCTGTTTTTT. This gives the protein CASSNEREEWTGELFF. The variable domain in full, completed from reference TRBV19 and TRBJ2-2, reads DGGITQSPKYLFRKEGQNVTLSCEQNLNHDAMYWYRQDPGQGLRLIYYSQIVNDFQKGDIAEGYSVSREKKESFPLTVTSAQKNPTAFYLCASSNEREEWTGELFFGEGSRLTVL.

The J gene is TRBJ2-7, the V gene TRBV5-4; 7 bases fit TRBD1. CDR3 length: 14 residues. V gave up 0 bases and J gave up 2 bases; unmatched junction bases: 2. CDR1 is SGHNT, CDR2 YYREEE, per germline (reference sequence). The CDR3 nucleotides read TGTGCCAGCAGCTTGGTGGGACAGACCTACGAGCAGTACTTC. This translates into CASSLVGQTYEQYF.